Described below is a single T cell receptor beta chain sequence and its context. Germline lookup yields CDR1 SGHNT and CDR2 YYREEE (reference sequence). Between the trimmed V and J ends, which lost 0 bases and 0 bases, there was a span of 10 bases. This CDR3 region has 15 residues. Original processing methods: Amplification of reference gene primers provided the estimated nucleated cell counts. Using immunoSEQ multiplex PCR, the repertoire was profiled, and TCRdb retains in-frame clones only, with some absent. The DNA gave D and trimming, while V, J and clone size come from that table. The repertoire holds 55,000 to 65,000 clones, roughly four fifths seen once, with under 40% in the top ten. This record comes from a study of blood T cell repertoires in COVID-19. For the study at large: Collection of acute and convalescent COVID-19 samples took place in the United States, Italy and Spain. T cells, B-cell-depleted T cells, or PBMCs provided the cDNA or gDNA that served as material.

Seattle patients were enrolled while actively infected and followed longitudinally. The sequence was obtained from a man in his 60s with COVID-19, enrolled during active disease. The genes are TRBV5-4 and TRBJ2-7, with a weak D call TRBD1 (5 bases). Material: peripheral blood. The CDR3 coding sequence is TGTGCCAGCAGCTTGGATCAGGGCAGCTCCTACGAGCAGTACTTC. It yields the protein CASSLDQGSSYEQYF.